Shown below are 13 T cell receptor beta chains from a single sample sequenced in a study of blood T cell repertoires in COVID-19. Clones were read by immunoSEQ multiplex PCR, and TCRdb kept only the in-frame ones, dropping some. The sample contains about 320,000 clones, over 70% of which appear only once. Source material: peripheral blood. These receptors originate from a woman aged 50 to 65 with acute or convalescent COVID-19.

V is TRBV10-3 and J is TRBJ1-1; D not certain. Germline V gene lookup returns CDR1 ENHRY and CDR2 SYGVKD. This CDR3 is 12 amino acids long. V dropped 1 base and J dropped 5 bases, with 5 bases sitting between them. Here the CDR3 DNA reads TGTGCCATCAGTGAGTTGGAGACTGAAGCTTTCTTT. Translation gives CAISELETEAFF.

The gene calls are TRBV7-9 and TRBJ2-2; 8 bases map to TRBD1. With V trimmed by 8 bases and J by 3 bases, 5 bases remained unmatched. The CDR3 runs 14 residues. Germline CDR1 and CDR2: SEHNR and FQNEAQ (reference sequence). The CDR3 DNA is TGTGCCAGCGGCGGACAGGGAGACACCGGGGAGCTGTTTTTT. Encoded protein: CASGGQGDTGELFF.

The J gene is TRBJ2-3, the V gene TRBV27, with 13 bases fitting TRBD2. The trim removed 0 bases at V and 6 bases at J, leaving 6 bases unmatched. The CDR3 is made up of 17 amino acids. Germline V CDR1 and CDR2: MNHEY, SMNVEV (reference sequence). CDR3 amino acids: CASSLSGLAGSGDTQYF. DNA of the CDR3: TGTGCCAGCAGTTTATCGGGACTAGCGGGAAGCGGGGATACGCAGTATTTT.

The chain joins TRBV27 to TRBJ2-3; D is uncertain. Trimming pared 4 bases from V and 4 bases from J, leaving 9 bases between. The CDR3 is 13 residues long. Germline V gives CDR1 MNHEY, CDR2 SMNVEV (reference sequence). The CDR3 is CASSYLRADTQYF. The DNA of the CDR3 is TGTGCCAGCAGTTACCTCCGGGCAGATACGCAGTATTTT.

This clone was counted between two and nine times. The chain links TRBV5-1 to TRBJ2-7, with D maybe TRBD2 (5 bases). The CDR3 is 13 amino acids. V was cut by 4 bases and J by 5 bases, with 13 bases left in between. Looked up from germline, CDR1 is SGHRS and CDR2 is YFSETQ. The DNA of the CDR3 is TGCGCCAGCAGCGGGTTTTTCGGGGACGAGCAGTACTTC. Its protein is CASSGFFGDEQYF.

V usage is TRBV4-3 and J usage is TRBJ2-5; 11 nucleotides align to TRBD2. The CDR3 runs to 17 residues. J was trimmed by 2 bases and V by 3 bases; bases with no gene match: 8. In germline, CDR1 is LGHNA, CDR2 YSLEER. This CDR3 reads CASSHVNSGRGQETQYF. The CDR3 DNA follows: TGCGCCAGCAGCCACGTAAATAGCGGGAGGGGGCAAGAGACCCAGTACTTC.

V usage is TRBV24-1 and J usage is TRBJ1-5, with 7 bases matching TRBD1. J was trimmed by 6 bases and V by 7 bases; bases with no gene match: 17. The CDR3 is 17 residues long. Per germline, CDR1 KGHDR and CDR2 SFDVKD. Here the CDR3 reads CATSDHRQGVRFQPQHF. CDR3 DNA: TGTGCCACCAGCGATCACCGACAGGGCGTACGGTTTCAGCCCCAGCATTTT.

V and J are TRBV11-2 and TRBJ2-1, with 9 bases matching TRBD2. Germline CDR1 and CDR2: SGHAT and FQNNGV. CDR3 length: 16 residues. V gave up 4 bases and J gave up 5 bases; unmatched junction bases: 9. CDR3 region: CASSYAGGATNNEQFF. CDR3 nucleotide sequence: TGTGCCAGCAGCTACGCGGGGGGGGCCACTAACAATGAGCAGTTCTTC.

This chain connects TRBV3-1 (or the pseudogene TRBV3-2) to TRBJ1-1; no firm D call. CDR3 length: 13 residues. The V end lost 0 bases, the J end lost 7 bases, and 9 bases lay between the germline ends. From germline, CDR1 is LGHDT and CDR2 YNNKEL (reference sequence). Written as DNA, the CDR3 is TGTGCCAGCAGCCAAGAAGCGGGGTTTGAAGCTTTCTTT. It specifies CASSQEAGFEAFF.

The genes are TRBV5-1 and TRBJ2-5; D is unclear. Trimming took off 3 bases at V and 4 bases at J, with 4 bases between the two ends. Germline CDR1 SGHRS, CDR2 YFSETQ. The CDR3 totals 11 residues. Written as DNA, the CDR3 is TGCGCCAGCAGCTCCCTAGAGACCCAGTACTTC. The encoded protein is CASSSLETQYF. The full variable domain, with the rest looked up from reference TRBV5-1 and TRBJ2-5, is KAGVTQTPRYLIKTRGQQVTLSCSPISGHRSVSWYQQTPGQGLQFLFEYFSETQRNKGNFPGRFSGRQFSNSRSEMNVSTLELGDSALYLCASSSLETQYFGPGTRLLVL.

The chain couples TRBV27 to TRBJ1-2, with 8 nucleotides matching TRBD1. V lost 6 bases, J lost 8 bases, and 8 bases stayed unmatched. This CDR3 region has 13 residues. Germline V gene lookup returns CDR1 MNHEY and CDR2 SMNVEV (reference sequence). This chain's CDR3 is CASRKQGVRGYTF. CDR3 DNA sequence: TGTGCCAGCAGGAAACAGGGGGTTAGGGGCTACACCTTC.

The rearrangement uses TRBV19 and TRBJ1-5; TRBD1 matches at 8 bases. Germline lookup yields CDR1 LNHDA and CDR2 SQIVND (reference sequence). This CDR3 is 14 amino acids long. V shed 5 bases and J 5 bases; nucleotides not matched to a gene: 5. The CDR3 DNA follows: TGTGCCAGTAGTGTACAGGGGGTGGATCAGCCCCAGCATTTT. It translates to CASSVQGVDQPQHF.

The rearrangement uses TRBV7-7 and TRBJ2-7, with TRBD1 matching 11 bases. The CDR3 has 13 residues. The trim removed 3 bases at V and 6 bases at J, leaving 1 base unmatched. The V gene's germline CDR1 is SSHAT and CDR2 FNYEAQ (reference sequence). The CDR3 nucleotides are TGTGCCAGCAGCTTGGGGACAGGGGGCGAGCAGTACTTC. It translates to CASSLGTGGEQYF.